These 5 T cell receptor beta chains were sequenced from one sample in a study of blood T cell repertoires in COVID-19. Here immunoSEQ multiplex PCR was the method, and the copy in TCRdb shows in-frame clones only, minus some. The table records about 38,000 clones, just under 85% of them present only once. Sequenced sample: peripheral blood. The receptor source for this set is a man in his fifties or sixties with active COVID-19.

The gene calls are TRBV7-2 and TRBJ2-2; 10 bases match TRBD1. CDR3 length: 15 residues. Germline loops: CDR1 SGHTA, CDR2 FQGNSA. With V trimmed by 1 base and J by 4 bases, 0 bases remained unmatched. The CDR3 reads CASSLGDRGTGELFF. Here the CDR3 DNA reads TGTGCCAGCAGCTTAGGGGACAGGGGCACCGGGGAGCTGTTTTTT.

The rearrangement uses TRBV10-3 and TRBJ2-3, with a possible D match to TRBD1 (5 bases). This CDR3 is built from 14 residues. Germline CDR1 is ENHRY and CDR2 is SYGVKD. Trimming pared 5 bases from V and 0 bases from J, leaving 9 bases between. The CDR3 protein is CAISKDSSTDTQYF. CDR3 DNA sequence: TGTGCCATCAGTAAAGACAGTAGCACAGATACGCAGTATTTT.

In its sample, this clone was seen a few times. The genes are TRBV27 and TRBJ1-1; D gene uncertain. Germline CDR1 and CDR2: MNHEY and SMNVEV (reference sequence). Deletions cut 6 bases from V and 3 bases from J, with 14 bases between. The CDR3 totals 14 residues. This chain's CDR3 is CASSRDGGDTEAFF. DNA for the CDR3: TGTGCCAGCAGCCGCGACGGCGGCGACACTGAAGCTTTCTTT.

The chain has TRBV7-8 and TRBJ1-5; the D is unclear. V was trimmed by 5 bases and J by 4 bases, leaving 21 bases between them. This CDR3 spans 17 amino acids. Germline CDR1 is SGHVS and CDR2 is FQNEAQ. DNA for the CDR3: TGTGCCAGCAGCCTCAGCCCCGAGGGAGTGAGAAATCAGCCCCAGCATTTT. It translates to CASSLSPEGVRNQPQHF.

Note on this clone: This sample includes further DNA sequences coding for the same CDR3. This sequence joins TRBV11-2 and TRBJ2-5; 7 positions match TRBD2. This CDR3 comprises 14 residues. Unmatched junction bases numbered 7, after V lost 5 bases and J lost 4 bases. Germline lookup yields CDR1 SGHAT and CDR2 FQNNGV. The CDR3 DNA is TGTGCCAGCAGCCCGGGGGGAGGCAGAGAGACCCAGTACTTC. It yields the protein CASSPGGGRETQYF.